Given below is one T cell receptor beta chain in context. The germline gives CDR1 SNHLY, CDR2 FYNNEI. Trimming left V 2 bases short and J 7 bases short, with 15 bases between. The CDR3 is made up of 15 amino acids. This specimen belongs to a study of blood T cell repertoires in COVID-19. Study at large: In each case, the material was cDNA or gDNA derived from T cells, B-cell-depleted T cells, or PBMCs.

In the original analysis: Quantification of nucleated cells was approximated via reference gene primer amplification. The assay was immunoSEQ multiplex PCR, and TCRdb's table has in-frame clones only and misses some. D and trimming come from the DNA, and the V and J calls and clone size come from that table. The table records 200,000 to 250,000 clones, over 60% of them present only once. This chain uses TRBV2 with TRBJ1-5; D uncertain. The sequence was obtained from a woman between 65 and 79 years old with acute or convalescent COVID-19. Input material: peripheral blood. The CDR3: CASSEWVGGSQPQHF. DNA of the CDR3: TGTGCCAGCAGTGAATGGGTTGGCGGGAGCCAGCCCCAGCATTTT.